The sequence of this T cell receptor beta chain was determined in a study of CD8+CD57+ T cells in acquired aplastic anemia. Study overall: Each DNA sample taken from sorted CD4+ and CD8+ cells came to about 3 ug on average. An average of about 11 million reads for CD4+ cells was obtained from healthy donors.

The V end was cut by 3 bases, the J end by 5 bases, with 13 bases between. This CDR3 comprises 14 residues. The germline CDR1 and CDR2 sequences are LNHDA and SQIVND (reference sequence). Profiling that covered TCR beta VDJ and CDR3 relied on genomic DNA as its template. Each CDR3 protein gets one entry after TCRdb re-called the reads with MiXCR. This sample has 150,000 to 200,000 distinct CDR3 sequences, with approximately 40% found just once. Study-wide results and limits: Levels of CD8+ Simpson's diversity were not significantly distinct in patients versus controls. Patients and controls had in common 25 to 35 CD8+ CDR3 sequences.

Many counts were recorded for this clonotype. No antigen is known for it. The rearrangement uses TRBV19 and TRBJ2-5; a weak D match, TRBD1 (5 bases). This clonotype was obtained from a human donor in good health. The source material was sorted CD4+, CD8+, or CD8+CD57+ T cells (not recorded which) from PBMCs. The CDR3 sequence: CASSMTAQLETQYF. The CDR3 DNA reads TGTGCCAGTAGTATGACAGCGCAACTGGAGACCCAGTACTTC.